The present T cell receptor beta chain was sequenced within a study of blood T cell repertoires in COVID-19. Study-wide background: The United States, Italy and Spain provided the acute and convalescent COVID-19 samples. Nucleic acid was either cDNA or gDNA, and it came from T cells, B-cell-depleted T cells, or PBMCs.

This clone was seen more than once but under ten times. The CDR3 totals 14 residues. The germline V gene encodes CDR1 SGHAT and CDR2 FQNNGV. The J segment lost 3 bases and the V segment lost 4 bases, leaving 4 bases of the junction unmatched. Original analysis: Reference gene primer amplification gave nucleated cell count estimates. The table came from immunoSEQ multiplex PCR; TCRdb's copy has only in-frame clones and leaves some out. Clone size and V and J calls were adopted from that table, with D and trimming inferred from the DNA. The sample yields around 100,000 clones, roughly 92% seen once. The J gene is TRBJ1-2, the V gene TRBV11-2; 8 bases agree with TRBD1. The receptor was isolated from a man aged 60 to 69 with acute or convalescent COVID-19. The sequencing input was peripheral blood. CDR3 nucleotide sequence: TGTGCCAGCAGCTCGCGGACAGGGTACTATGGCTACACCTTC. The encoded protein is CASSSRTGYYGYTF.